This T cell receptor (beta chain) was sequenced in a study of T cell clonality in common variable immunodeficiency. Study-wide points: Reportedly, TCR beta sequences from common variable immunodeficiency showed fewer deletions and N-nucleotide insertions.

Clones were sequenced by immunoSEQ multiplex PCR, and TCRdb holds only the in-frame ones, with some missing. The record shows fewer than 40,000 clones for this sample, with no singletons present. This clone was found a few times. Its specificity is unknown. The CDR3 end is not reached by the read, which stops 3 residues before it; the germline J gene fills it in. CDR1 SNHLY and CDR2 FYNNEI come from the germline V gene. This CDR3 is 13 amino acids long. With V trimmed by 6 bases and J by 5 bases, 5 bases remained unmatched. This chain connects TRBV2 to TRBJ2-5; 8 bases map to TRBD2. This sequence was found in a human donor with common variable immunodeficiency. The sample comprised peripheral blood mononuclear cells. The CDR3 bases that were read are TGTGCCAGCAGGGGCCGGGGGGGGGAGACC. Translated: CASRGRGGET. The whole CDR3 reads CASRGRGGETQYF.